This T cell receptor beta chain was observed in a study of patients and donors after allogeneic stem cell transplantation. The sample holds a few counts of this clonotype. From the RT-PCR reads, TCRdb called clonotypes with MiXCR, one entry per CDR3 protein. The sample yields approximately 250,000 distinct CDR3 sequences, less than 15% seen once. Sequenced sample: blood, either unsorted or a sorted T cell fraction (not recorded which). The TCR sequence derives from a human donor who was either an allogeneic HSCT recipient or a stem cell or donor lymphocyte infusion donor (not recorded which). It is not recorded whose cells these are; they may come from a transplant donor.

The chain's CDR3 is CASSVRDFATDTQYF. The DNA for the CDR3 is TGTGCCAGCAGCGTCCGGGACTTCGCCACAGATACGCAGTATTTT. The chain employs TRBV9 and TRBJ2-3; D is possibly TRBD2 (6 bases). Deletions cut 2 bases from V and 2 bases from J, with 12 bases between. The CDR3 contains 15 residues. The germline gives CDR1 SGDLS, CDR2 YYNGEE. Full variable domain (outside the CDR3, taken from reference TRBV9 and TRBJ2-3): DSGVTQTPKHLITATGQRVTLRCSPRSGDLSVYWYQQSLDQGLQFLIQYYNGEERAKGNILERFSAQQFPDLHSELNLSSLELGDSALYFCASSVRDFATDTQYFGPGTRLTVL.